Presented here are 16 T cell receptor beta chains from one specimen sequenced in a study of CD4+ T cells in melanoma. Produced via immunoSEQ multiplex PCR; TCRdb's table is partial and in-frame only. The table has 7,500 to 10,000 clones, less than 85% seen once. The sequenced sample was cells from a culture (not recorded whether cultured in vitro). These receptors all stem from a human donor with melanoma.

The genes are TRBV5-1 and TRBJ1-5; possibly TRBD1 for D (6 bases). The V end lost 0 bases, the J end lost 0 bases, and 13 bases lay between the germline ends. Looked up from germline, CDR1 is SGHRS and CDR2 is YFSETQ. The length of the CDR3 is 17 residues. The CDR3 here is CASSLGPGDVSNQPQHF. The CDR3 nucleotides are TGCGCCAGCAGCTTGGGGCCAGGGGACGTTAGCAATCAGCCCCAGCATTTT.

V is TRBV12-3 or TRBV12-4 and J is TRBJ1-2; 9 positions agree with TRBD1. After removal of 1 base from V and 8 bases from J, the junction contained 2 bases not matched to a gene. The CDR3 runs 13 residues. CDR3 nucleotide sequence: TGTGCCAGCAGTTTAGGGGACAGGGACGGCTACACCTTC. Amino acid sequence: CASSLGDRDGYTF.

The rearrangement links TRBV19 to TRBJ2-7; TRBD1 agrees at 10 bases. CDR3 size: 14 residues. The germline V gene has CDR1 LNHDA and CDR2 SQIVND (reference sequence). Trimming cost V 8 bases and J 3 bases; bases outside gene matches: 7. The CDR3 protein is CASATTGGFYEQYF. For the CDR3, the DNA is TGTGCCAGTGCGACGACAGGGGGCTTCTACGAGCAGTACTTC.

There are a few counts of this clone. The chain joins TRBV7-3 to TRBJ2-2; D uncertain. CDR1 SGHTA and CDR2 FQGTGA come from the germline V gene. The CDR3 length is 13 residues. Trimming cost V 2 bases and J 4 bases, with 5 bases left between them. The DNA for the CDR3 is TGTGCCAGCAGCTTAGTCAGCACCGGGGAGCTGTTTTTT. This codes for CASSLVSTGELFF.

V and J are TRBV14 and TRBJ1-3, with D uncertain. V lost 4 bases and J lost 4, with 17 bases in between. The CDR3 extends over 16 amino acids. Looked up from germline, CDR1 is SGHDN and CDR2 is FVKESK. CDR3 nucleotides: TGTGCCAGCAGCCCCACCGTTGCGCAGTGGGGAAACACCATATATTTT. Its translation: CASSPTVAQWGNTIYF.

V usage is TRBV7-2 and J usage is TRBJ1-4; no clear D. The ends were cut back, 2 bases at V and 1 base at J, with 8 bases in the middle. Germline-derived CDR1 and CDR2 are SGHTA and FQGNSA. The CDR3 runs to 15 residues. The CDR3 DNA reads as TGTGCCAGCAGCTTACAGCCCGGAACTAATGAAAAACTGTTTTTT. It codes for CASSLQPGTNEKLFF.

This chain uses TRBV2 with TRBJ1-3; D gene uncertain. The length of the CDR3 is 12 residues. Trimming removed 3 bases at V and 4 bases at J, with 4 bases between. Germline V gene sequence: CDR1 SNHLY, CDR2 FYNNEI. The CDR3 protein is CASSDRGNTIYF. The CDR3, as DNA: TGTGCCAGCAGTGACCGGGGAAACACCATATATTTT. Looking up the rest from reference TRBV2 and TRBJ1-3 gives the full variable domain: EPEVTQTPSHQVTQMGQEVILRCVPISNHLYFYWYRQILGQKVEFLVSFYNNEISEKSEIFDDQFSVERPDGSNFTLKIRSTKLEDSAMYFCASSDRGNTIYFGEGSWLTVV.

The chain uses TRBV14 and TRBJ1-2; the match to TRBD1 covers 10 bases. CDR1 and CDR2 (germline): SGHDN, FVKESK. V shed 2 bases, J shed 4 bases, and the junction held 7 bases outside the gene matches. This CDR3 spans 16 amino acids. The CDR3 is CASSQLSGQGIYGYTF. DNA of the CDR3: TGTGCCAGCAGCCAACTTTCGGGACAGGGGATCTATGGCTACACCTTC.

V is TRBV4-1 and J is TRBJ2-2; TRBD2 matches at 8 bases. The germline gives CDR1 MGHRA, CDR2 YSYEKL. The CDR3 length is 18 residues. V gave up 1 base and J gave up 6 bases; unmatched junction bases: 13. The CDR3: CASSQGRPSGPRPGELFF. In DNA, the CDR3 is TGCGCCAGCAGCCAAGGACGGCCTAGCGGGCCTCGGCCCGGGGAGCTGTTTTTT.

The gene calls are TRBV2 and TRBJ2-1, with a possible D match to TRBD2 (6 bases). The CDR3 totals 16 residues. Trimming pared 7 bases from V and 0 bases from J, leaving 16 bases between. CDR1 and CDR2 (germline): SNHLY, FYNNEI. CDR3 nucleotides: TGTGCCAGCACCCTGGGCGGGGTGAGCTCCTACAATGAGCAGTTCTTC. Protein: CASTLGGVSSYNEQFF. Complete variable domain (other parts from reference TRBV2 and TRBJ2-1): EPEVTQTPSHQVTQMGQEVILRCVPISNHLYFYWYRQILGQKVEFLVSFYNNEISEKSEIFDDQFSVERPDGSNFTLKIRSTKLEDSAMYFCASTLGGVSSYNEQFFGPGTRLTVL.

The J gene is TRBJ1-1, the V gene TRBV10-3, with a possible D match to TRBD1 (6 bases). Germline V lookup: CDR1 ENHRY, CDR2 SYGVKD. The CDR3 is 13 amino acids. Deletions cut 6 bases from V and 2 bases from J, with 10 bases between. CDR3 DNA sequence: TGTGCCATCAGGGACAGCGATAACACTGAAGCTTTCTTT. This gives the protein CAIRDSDNTEAFF.

The sample holds one count of this clone. V is TRBV10-2 and J is TRBJ2-1; 7 bases are a match to TRBD2. In germline, CDR1 is WSHSY, CDR2 SAAADI. V was pared by 4 bases and J by 6 bases, with 6 bases of the junction left unmatched. The CDR3 has 14 residues. Here the CDR3 reads CASSGWGLSNEQFF. The DNA of the CDR3 is TGCGCCAGCAGTGGCTGGGGACTATCCAATGAGCAGTTCTTC.

The chain links TRBV5-1 to TRBJ2-1; 11 bases align to TRBD2. The CDR3 runs 15 residues. Per germline, CDR1 SGHRS and CDR2 YFSETQ. The V and J ends lost 4 bases and 5 bases, in that order; junction bases with no gene match: 5. The CDR3 protein is CASSTTSGTNNEQFF. Here the CDR3 DNA reads TGCGCCAGCAGCACGACTAGCGGGACAAACAATGAGCAGTTCTTC.

The V call is TRBV6-6, the J call TRBJ1-6; D unclear. The germline V gene has CDR1 MNHNY and CDR2 SVGAGI (reference sequence). Trimming cost V 6 bases and J 6 bases, with 12 bases left between them. This CDR3 has 14 residues. The CDR3 reads CASRSRTLNSPLHF. DNA for the CDR3: TGTGCCAGCAGGAGTCGGACTCTTAATTCACCCCTCCACTTT.

This sequence joins TRBV3-1 (or the pseudogene TRBV3-2) and TRBJ2-7; 7 bases map to TRBD1. Germline loops: CDR1 LGHDT, CDR2 YNNKEL (reference sequence). The CDR3 has 13 amino acids. The ends lost 8 bases at V and 4 bases at J; junction bases unmatched: 8. Here the CDR3 reads CASGLGTAYEQYF. The CDR3 nucleotides read TGTGCCAGCGGCCTAGGGACAGCTTACGAGCAGTACTTC.

The chain recombines TRBV5-4 with TRBJ1-2, with 8 bases matching TRBD1. Looked up from germline, CDR1 is SGHNT and CDR2 is YYREEE (reference sequence). Trimming removed 7 bases from V and 3 bases from J; junction bases left unmatched: 11. There are 15 residues in the CDR3. The CDR3 coding sequence is TGTGCCAGCCAAAGTAGGGACAGGACTTACTATGGCTACACCTTC. This codes for CASQSRDRTYYGYTF.